The entry below describes one T cell receptor beta chain. The table came from immunoSEQ multiplex PCR; TCRdb's copy has only in-frame clones and leaves some out. The table has around 130,000 clones, about 86% seen once. The record originates from a study of T cell responses to AZD1222 COVID-19 vaccine. Study details: Second-dose recipients at about 4 or about 12 weeks were treated as one pooled group.

This TCR came from an adult in good health. The specimen was peripheral blood, collected on day 0 of AZD1222 vaccination.

The CDR3 region has the DNA TGTGCCATCAGTGACCCCAGGGCCGGCCATGACAATTCACCCCTCCACTTT. It yields the protein CAISDPRAGHDNSPLHF. The V call is TRBV10-3, the J call TRBJ1-6, with D possibly being TRBD1 (5 bases). The V gene lost 3 bases and the J gene lost 7 bases, with 19 bases spanning the gap. The CDR3 runs to 17 residues. Germline loops: CDR1 ENHRY, CDR2 SYGVKD.